Described below is a single T cell receptor beta chain sequence and its context. Its specificity is unknown. The data derive from a study of cytomegalovirus exposure and HLA in healthy donors. Use of 60 Vbeta and 13 Jbeta primers characterized the PCR. TCRdb keeps only in-frame clones here, not all; method: immunoSEQ multiplex PCR. Altogether roughly 110,000 clones are present, over 60% being singletons, with the ten largest covering about 8.3%. Whole-study results and caveats: Per a later analysis, about 18,000 TCR beta sequences showed association with HLA alleles at 0.05 false discovery rate. Sequencing depth roughly uniform across donors was assumed in presence/absence analyses.

While unrecorded immune exposures were likely, the donors were nominally healthy when sampled. The sample comprised PBMCs. The origin of this receptor is a man in his late teens or twenties in good health and CMV-seropositive.

CDR3 region: CASSFLLGSYNSPLHF. The DNA of the CDR3 is TGTGCCAGCAGCTTTCTCCTCGGGTCTTATAATTCACCCCTCCACTTT. The chain recombines TRBV5-4 with TRBJ1-6, with D uncertain. The V end lost 2 bases, the J end lost 4 bases, and 13 bases lay between the germline ends. Germline CDR1 reads SGHNT; CDR2 reads YYREEE (reference sequence). CDR3 length: 16 amino acids.